One and the same sample provided the 10 T cell receptor beta chains below, sequenced in a study of T cell changes during pregnancy in multiple sclerosis. Generated by immunoSEQ multiplex PCR, the TCRdb table keeps only in-frame clones and is missing some. Among 50,000 to 60,000 clones, less than 95% were seen once, and the ten largest hold approximately 2.1%. The source material was peripheral blood, sampled in the first trimester of pregnancy. These receptors all stem from a female donor in good health, enrolled as a control in a pregnancy study.

The gene calls are TRBV10-2 and TRBJ1-1; D unresolved. Germline values: CDR1 WSHSY, CDR2 SAAADI. V lost 0 bases, J lost 5 bases, and 7 bases lay in between. CDR3 length: 13 residues. In DNA, the CDR3 is TGCGCCAGCAGTGAGTCGAGCGGAACTGAAGCTTTCTTT. The encoded protein is CASSESSGTEAFF.

The rearrangement links TRBV9 to TRBJ1-2; 12 bases align to TRBD1. The germline gives CDR1 SGDLS, CDR2 YYNGEE. Unmatched junction bases numbered 13, after V lost 6 bases and J lost 7 bases. The CDR3 is 16 amino acids. The CDR3 reads CASNLIGDRGRGGYTF. CDR3 nucleotide sequence: TGTGCCAGCAACCTGATCGGGGACAGGGGGCGAGGTGGCTACACCTTC.

This chain uses TRBV6-6 with TRBJ1-2; D is unclear. The CDR3 extends over 14 amino acids. V was trimmed by 0 bases and J by 2 bases, leaving 7 bases between them. Germline V gene sequence: CDR1 MNHNY, CDR2 SVGAGI (reference sequence). The CDR3 spells CASSYSELNYGYTF. Written as DNA, the CDR3 is TGTGCCAGCAGTTACTCTGAGTTAAACTATGGCTACACCTTC.

The CDR3 nucleotides read TGTGCCAGCAGCCCAACGGCGGCGGAAGGCAATGAGCAGTTCTTC. It is translated as CASSPTAAEGNEQFF. J is TRBJ2-1 and V is TRBV7-2; D unclear. The CDR3 contains 15 residues. Germline CDR1 SGHTA, CDR2 FQGNSA. Trimming removed 5 bases at V and 6 bases at J, with 17 bases between.

The V gene is TRBV30, the J gene TRBJ1-2, with 7 bases identical to TRBD1. With 3 bases clipped from V and 6 bases from J, the junction kept 7 bases outside the gene matches. Germline loops: CDR1 GTSNPN, CDR2 SVGIG (reference sequence). The CDR3 runs 13 residues. CDR3 coding DNA: TGTGCCTGGAGAAGACAGGGTTCGAATGGCTACACCTTC. Encoded protein: CAWRRQGSNGYTF. Full variable domain (outside the CDR3, taken from reference TRBV30 and TRBJ1-2): SQTIHQWPATLVQPVGSPLSLECTVEGTSNPNLYWYRQAAGRGLQLLFYSVGIGQISSEVPQNLSASRPQDRQFILSSKKLLLSDSGFYLCAWRRQGSNGYTFGSGTRLTVV.

V usage is TRBV7-2 and J usage is TRBJ1-3; tentative D call: TRBD1 (6 bases). The CDR3 contains 17 residues. V was shortened by 0 bases and J by 4 bases, with 16 bases between the two germline ends. Per the germline V gene, CDR1 is SGHTA and CDR2 is FQGNSA. CDR3: CASSLAPMSGGGNTIYF. In DNA, the CDR3 is TGTGCCAGCAGCTTAGCCCCAATGTCGGGGGGCGGAAACACCATATATTTT. Using reference TRBV7-2 and TRBJ1-3 for the parts outside the CDR3, the full variable domain is GAGVSQSPSNKVTEKGKDVELRCDPISGHTALYWYRQSLGQGLEFLIYFQGNSAPDKSGLPSDRFSAERTGGSVSTLTIQRTQQEDSAVYLCASSLAPMSGGGNTIYFGEGSWLTVV.

V and J are TRBV25-1 and TRBJ2-5; D possibly corresponds to TRBD1 (6 bases). CDR1 and CDR2 from the germline V gene are MGHDK and SYGVNS. V was shortened by 4 bases and J by 5 bases, with 20 bases between the two germline ends. The CDR3 loop spans 16 amino acids. CDR3 bases: TGTGCCAGCAGTGCCGAGAAGACAGGATGGCTCGAGACCCAGTACTTC. This codes for CASSAEKTGWLETQYF.

This chain uses TRBV11-2 with TRBJ2-7; D unclear. The germline V gene encodes CDR1 SGHAT and CDR2 FQNNGV. The CDR3 is made up of 13 amino acids. V gave up 3 bases and J gave up 3 bases, with 9 bases separating them. The CDR3 nucleotides read TGTGCCAGCAGCTTGGGCCTAAACTACGAGCAGTACTTC. Protein sequence: CASSLGLNYEQYF.

The J gene is TRBJ2-7, the V gene TRBV11-3, with TRBD2 matching over 12 bases. With 1 base clipped from V and 1 base from J, the junction kept 2 bases outside the gene matches. The CDR3 runs to 16 residues. In germline, CDR1 is SGHNT, CDR2 YENEEA. CDR3 coding DNA: TGTGCCAGCAGCTTAGGTGGGACTAGCGGGTCCTACGAGCAGTACTTC. Protein sequence: CASSLGGTSGSYEQYF.

The chain carries TRBV6-5 and TRBJ2-2; D possibly corresponds to TRBD2 (6 bases). Looked up from germline, CDR1 is MNHEY and CDR2 is SVGAGI. Trimming cost V 8 bases and J 4 bases, with 14 bases left between them. The CDR3 spans 14 residues. The CDR3 reads CASSPGLGTGELFF. In nucleotides, the CDR3 is TGTGCCAGCTCGCCGGGACTCGGCACCGGGGAGCTGTTTTTT.